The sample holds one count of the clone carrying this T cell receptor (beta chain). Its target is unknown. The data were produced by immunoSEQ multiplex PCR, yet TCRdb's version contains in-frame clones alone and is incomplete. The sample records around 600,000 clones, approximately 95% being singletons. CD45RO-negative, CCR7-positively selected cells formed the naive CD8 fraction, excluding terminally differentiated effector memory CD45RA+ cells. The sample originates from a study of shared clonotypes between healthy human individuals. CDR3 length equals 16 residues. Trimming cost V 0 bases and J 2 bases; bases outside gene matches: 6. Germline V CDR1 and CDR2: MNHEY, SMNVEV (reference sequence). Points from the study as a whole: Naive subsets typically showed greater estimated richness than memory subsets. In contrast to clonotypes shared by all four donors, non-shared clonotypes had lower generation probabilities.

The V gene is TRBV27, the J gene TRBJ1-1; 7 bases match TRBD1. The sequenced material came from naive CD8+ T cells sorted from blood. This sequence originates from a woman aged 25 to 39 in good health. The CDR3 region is CASSLSLGQPNTEAFF. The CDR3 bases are TGTGCCAGCAGTTTATCTCTGGGACAGCCAAACACTGAAGCTTTCTTT.